This TCR beta chain was sequenced in a study of Graves' ophthalmopathy and Graves' hyperthyroidism. Amplified material comprised TCR beta CDR3 regions derived from RNA transcripts. HTBI primers primed a first-round RT-PCR, and a second-round multiplex PCR followed. TCRdb independently ran MiXCR on the multiplex PCR reads; one entry per CDR3 protein. Of about 16,000 distinct CDR3 sequences detected, around 46% appear once; the ten largest clones hold roughly 25%. Patients were excluded if they had other autoimmune diseases or uncontrolled infections, and likewise if pregnancy or lactation applied. Fresh peripheral blood, roughly 9.4 ml, was the PBMC source. V lost 1 base and J 1 base, leaving 11 bases between the germline ends. This CDR3 region has 14 residues. Germline CDR1 and CDR2: DFQATT and SNEGSKA (reference sequence).

The chain uses TRBV20-1 and TRBJ2-7; D unclear. Input material: peripheral blood. The receptor comes from a woman in her thirties or forties with stable Graves' hyperthyroidism. DNA for the CDR3: TGCAGTGCTAGAGCTGATACTGCTTCCTACGAGCAGTACTTC. It codes for CSARADTASYEQYF.